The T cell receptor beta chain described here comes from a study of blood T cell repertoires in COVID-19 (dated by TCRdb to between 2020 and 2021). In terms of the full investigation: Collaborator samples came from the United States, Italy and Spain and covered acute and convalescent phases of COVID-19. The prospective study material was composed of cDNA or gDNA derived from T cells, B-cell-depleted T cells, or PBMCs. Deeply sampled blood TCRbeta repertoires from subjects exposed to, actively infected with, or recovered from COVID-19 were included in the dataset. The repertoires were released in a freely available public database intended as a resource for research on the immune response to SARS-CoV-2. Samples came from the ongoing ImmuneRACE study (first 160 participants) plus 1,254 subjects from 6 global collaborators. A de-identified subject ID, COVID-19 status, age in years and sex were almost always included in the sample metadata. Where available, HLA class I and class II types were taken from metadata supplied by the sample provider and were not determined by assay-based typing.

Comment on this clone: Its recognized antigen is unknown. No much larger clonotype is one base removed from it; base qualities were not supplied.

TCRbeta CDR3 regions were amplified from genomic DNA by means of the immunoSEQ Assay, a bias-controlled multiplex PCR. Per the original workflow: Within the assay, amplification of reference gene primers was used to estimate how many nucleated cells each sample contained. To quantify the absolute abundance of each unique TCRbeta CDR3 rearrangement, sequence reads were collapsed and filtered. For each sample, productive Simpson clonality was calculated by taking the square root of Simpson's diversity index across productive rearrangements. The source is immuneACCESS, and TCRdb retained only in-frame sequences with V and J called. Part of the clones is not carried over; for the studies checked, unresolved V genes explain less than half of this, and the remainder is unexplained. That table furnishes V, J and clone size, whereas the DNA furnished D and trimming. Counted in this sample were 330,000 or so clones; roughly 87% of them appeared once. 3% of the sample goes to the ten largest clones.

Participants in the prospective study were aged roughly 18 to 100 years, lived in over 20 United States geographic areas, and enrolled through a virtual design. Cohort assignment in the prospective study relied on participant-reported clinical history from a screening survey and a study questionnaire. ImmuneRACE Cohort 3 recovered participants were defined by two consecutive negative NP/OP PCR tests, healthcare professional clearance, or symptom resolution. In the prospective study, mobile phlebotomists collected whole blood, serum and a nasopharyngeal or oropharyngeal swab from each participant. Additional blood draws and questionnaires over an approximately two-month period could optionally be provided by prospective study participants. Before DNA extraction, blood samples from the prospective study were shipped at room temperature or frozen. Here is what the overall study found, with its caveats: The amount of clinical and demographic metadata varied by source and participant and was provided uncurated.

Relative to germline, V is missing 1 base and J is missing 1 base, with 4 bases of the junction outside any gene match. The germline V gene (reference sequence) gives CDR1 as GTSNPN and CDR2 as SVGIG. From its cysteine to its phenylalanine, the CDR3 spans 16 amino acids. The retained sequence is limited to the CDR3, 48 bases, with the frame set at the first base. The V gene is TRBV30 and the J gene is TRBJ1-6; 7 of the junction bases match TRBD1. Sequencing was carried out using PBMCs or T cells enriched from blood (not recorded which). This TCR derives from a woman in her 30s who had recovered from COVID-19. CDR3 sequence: CAWSANRGSYNSPLHF. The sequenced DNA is TGTGCCTGGAGTGCTAACAGGGGTTCCTATAATTCACCCCTCCACTTT.